A selection of T cell receptor beta chains follows, all from one sample in a study of T cells in Graves' hyperthyroidism and ophthalmopathy. From the multiplex PCR reads, TCRdb called clonotypes with MiXCR, one entry per CDR3 protein. The table lists a few hundred thousand distinct CDR3 sequences, roughly 13% of them singletons, with 34% in the top ten. The specimen was blood. The receptor set was obtained from a woman aged 40 to 50 with Graves' ophthalmopathy. Both conserved end residues are part of each CDR3. The D gene is left open where the match is weak. A clone size is listed for some rows: how often the clone was seen (once, few, many), or a class if it is expanded.

>TRBJ1-6|.|TRBV7-8|.
CASSLDVRGIANSPLHF
TGTGCCAGCAGCTTAGATGTGAGGGGGATAGCGAATTCACCCCTCCACTTT
>TRBJ2-7|.|TRBV19|.
CASSMGSLPAYEQYF
TGTGCCAGTAGTATGGGCAGCTTGCCGGCCTACGAGCAGTACTTC
>TRBJ1-6|.|TRBV5-1|many
CASSETANNSPLHF
TGCGCCAGCAGCGAGACAGCTAATAATTCACCCCTCCACTTT
>TRBJ2-5|.|TRBV28|many
CASSLGGPQETQYF
TGTGCCAGCAGTTTAGGTGGGCCCCAAGAGACCCAGTACTTC
>TRBJ1-6|.|TRBV6-1|.
CASRGGNSPLHF
TGTGCCAGCAGGGGGGGGAATTCACCCCTCCACTTT
>TRBJ2-7|TRBD1|TRBV20-1|many
CSANRDRGNEQYF
TGCAGTGCCAATCGGGACAGGGGTAACGAGCAGTACTTC
>TRBJ2-5|TRBD2|TRBV7-2|many
CASSLLAGGRETQYF
TGTGCCAGCAGCTTGCTCGCGGGAGGTCGAGAGACCCAGTACTTC
>TRBJ2-5|.|TRBV6-2/TRBV6-3|few
CASSYSDSGTQYF
TGTGCCAGCAGTTACTCGGACAGTGGGACCCAGTACTTC
>TRBJ2-2|.|TRBV20-1|few
CSARDAKRVNTGELFF
TGCAGTGCTAGAGATGCGAAACGGGTTAACACCGGGGAGCTGTTTTTT
>TRBJ1-2|.|TRBV6-1|many
CASSLRQIEGYTF
TGTGCCAGCAGCCTACGACAGATCGAGGGCTACACCTTC
>TRBJ1-1|.|TRBV10-3|many
CAIRPSAGGGTEAFF
TGTGCCATCAGGCCTTCTGCGGGCGGTGGAACTGAAGCTTTCTTT
>TRBJ1-2|TRBD1|TRBV28|.
CASSFSGGAGGYTF
TGTGCCAGCAGTTTTTCAGGGGGCGCTGGGGGCTACACCTTC
>TRBJ2-1|.|TRBV4-1|few
CASSQGRREQFF
TGCGCCAGCAGCCAAGGCCGGCGTGAGCAGTTCTTC
>TRBJ2-7|.|TRBV7-8|many
CASSLEGGWAYEQYF
TGTGCCAGCAGCTTAGAAGGGGGATGGGCCTACGAGCAGTACTTC
>TRBJ1-1|TRBD1|TRBV6-1|.
CASRRDSYTEAFF
TGTGCCAGCAGACGGGACAGTTACACTGAAGCTTTCTTT
>TRBJ2-7|TRBD1|TRBV7-9|many
CASSSTGVSHEQYF
TGTGCCAGCAGCTCGACAGGGGTTAGTCACGAGCAGTACTTC
>TRBJ1-3|.|TRBV15|many
CATSPQQESSGNTIYF
TGTGCCACCAGCCCCCAACAGGAAAGCTCTGGAAACACCATATATTTT
>TRBJ2-7|TRBD2|TRBV3-1|.
CASSQAGGRRYEQYF
TGTGCCAGCAGCCAAGCGGGAGGGCGGAGGTACGAGCAGTACTTC
>TRBJ1-2|.|TRBV20-1|few
CSANGPGPYGYTF
TGCAGTGCTAACGGACCAGGGCCCTATGGCTACACCTTC
>TRBJ2-7|TRBD1|TRBV6-1|.
CASSEAWDRSPEQYF
TGTGCCAGCAGTGAAGCATGGGACAGGAGTCCCGAGCAGTACTTC
>TRBJ2-1|TRBD2|TRBV20-1|many
CSARRTGLAGLNEQFF
TGCAGTGCTAGAAGAACGGGACTAGCCGGTTTGAATGAGCAGTTCTTC
>TRBJ2-7|.|TRBV20-1|few
CSASRGGGGEQYF
TGCAGTGCTAGTAGGGGGGGGGGCGGCGAGCAGTACTTC
>TRBJ1-3|.|TRBV20-1|few
CSARVPSGLNTIYF
TGCAGTGCTAGAGTGCCGTCAGGGTTAAACACCATATATTTT
>TRBJ2-1|.|TRBV20-1|many
CSATGGRTGTYNEQFF
TGCAGTGCTACTGGCGGGAGAACAGGGACCTACAATGAGCAGTTCTTC
>TRBJ2-2|.|TRBV7-8|many
CASSLSLAAGELFF
TGTGCCAGCAGCTTATCGTTGGCGGCCGGGGAGCTGTTTTTT
>TRBJ2-7|.|TRBV9|.
CASSGGVDQYF
TGTGCCAGCAGCGGGGGTGTCGACCAGTACTTC
>TRBJ2-5|.|TRBV7-9|few
CASSSQAPGTQYF
TGTGCCAGCAGCTCCCAAGCCCCCGGGACCCAGTACTTC
>TRBJ1-2|.|TRBV7-2|many
CASSLAGDGTYGYTF
TGTGCCAGCAGCCTTGCTGGGGACGGTACTTATGGCTACACCTTC
>TRBJ2-2|TRBD2|TRBV15|few
CATSRDRGVTGELFF
TGTGCCACCAGCAGAGATCGGGGGGTTACCGGGGAGCTGTTTTTT
>TRBJ2-7|TRBD2|TRBV20-1|.
CSASPSGSSYEQYF
TGCAGTGCTAGCCCTAGCGGGAGTTCCTACGAGCAGTACTTC
>TRBJ2-1|.|TRBV30|.
CAWSPFRGGYNEQFF
TGTGCCTGGAGCCCTTTCAGGGGGGGGTACAATGAGCAGTTCTTC
>TRBJ2-5|TRBD2|TRBV12-3/TRBV12-4|many
CASTLRPGLAGGPLRWETQYF
TGTGCCAGCACTCTGCGACCGGGACTAGCGGGGGGGCCGTTACGTTGGGAGACCCAGTACTTC
>TRBJ1-3|TRBD1|TRBV29-1|few
CSVAPRQGAGNTIYF
TGCAGCGTTGCACCGCGACAGGGAGCTGGAAACACCATATATTTT
>TRBJ1-2|.|TRBV27|many
CASSSYGGRGYGYTF
TGTGCCAGCAGTTCCTATGGGGGGCGCGGGTATGGCTACACCTTC
>TRBJ1-1|.|TRBV20-1|many
CSAIILGDTEAFF
TGCAGCGCAATTATTCTCGGCGACACTGAAGCTTTCTTT
>TRBJ2-2|TRBD2|TRBV6-1|.
CASRAGTSGGAASRELFF
TGTGCCAGCCGCGCGGGGACTAGCGGGGGGGCCGCGTCCCGGGAGCTGTTTTTT
>TRBJ2-1|.|TRBV3-1|many
CASSQETTYNEQFF
TGTGCCAGCAGCCAAGAGACCACCTACAATGAGCAGTTCTTC
>TRBJ1-2|.|TRBV28|many
CASRPNRDSYGYTF
TGTGCCAGCAGACCTAACAGGGATTCCTATGGCTACACCTTC
>TRBJ2-3|.|TRBV20-1|.
CSARVANHPSTDTQYF
TGCAGTGCTAGAGTGGCGAATCACCCTAGCACAGATACGCAGTATTTT
>TRBJ2-1|.|TRBV25-1|many
CASSEYSGNGYNEQFF
TGTGCCAGCAGTGAATATTCGGGGAATGGGTACAATGAGCAGTTCTTC
>TRBJ1-5|.|TRBV2|many
CASRREKEGNQPQHF
TGTGCCAGCAGACGAGAGAAGGAGGGGAATCAGCCCCAGCATTTT
>TRBJ1-2|.|TRBV15|.
CATSDYSGLGGYTF
TGTGCCACCAGCGACTATTCAGGGCTGGGCGGCTACACCTTC
>TRBJ2-2|.|TRBV28|.
CASSNLNTGELFF
TGTGCCAGCAGCAACCTAAACACCGGGGAGCTGTTTTTT
>TRBJ2-7|TRBD1|TRBV11-2|many
CTSSFTRDSAPYEQYF
TGTACCAGCAGCTTCACTCGGGACAGTGCACCCTACGAGCAGTACTTC
>TRBJ1-6|.|TRBV27|few
CASSWQGSSPLHF
TGTGCCAGCAGTTGGCAGGGTTCATCACCCCTCCACTTT
>TRBJ2-7|TRBD2|TRBV6-2/TRBV6-3|few
CASSYRASGSSYEQYF
TGTGCCAGCAGTTACCGGGCTAGCGGGAGCTCCTACGAGCAGTACTTC
>TRBJ2-2|TRBD2|TRBV12-3/TRBV12-4|many
CASSTTSGTNTGELFF
TGTGCCAGCAGTACCACTAGCGGCACGAACACCGGGGAGCTGTTTTTT
>TRBJ1-2|.|TRBV19|.
CASSIADLGYGYTF
TGTGCCAGTAGTATAGCGGATTTGGGATACGGCTACACCTTC
>TRBJ2-7|TRBD2|TRBV20-1|many
CSAGTSSFDEQYF
TGCAGTGCGGGGACTAGCTCGTTCGACGAGCAGTACTTC
>TRBJ1-1|.|TRBV7-6|.
CASWAWEDGAEAFF
TGTGCCAGCTGGGCCTGGGAAGACGGCGCTGAAGCTTTCTTT
>TRBJ1-2|.|TRBV5-8|many
CASSSPWGFYGYTF
TGTGCCAGCAGCTCGCCCTGGGGGTTCTATGGCTACACCTTC
>TRBJ1-5|TRBD1|TRBV5-1|few
CASSLSGGLDQPQHF
TGCGCCAGCAGCTTGTCAGGGGGCCTGGATCAGCCCCAGCATTTT